The 28 T cell receptor beta chains below all came from one sample that was sequenced in a study of siplizumab effects on memory and regulatory T cells. Repertoires were generated with immunoSEQ multiplex PCR, while TCRdb's copy carries only in-frame clones and drops some. The sample has 20,000 to 30,000 clones, more than 65% seen once; the top ten hold about 25%. Material for sequencing was memory CD4+ T cells sorted from blood. The receptor set was obtained from a human donor in good health.

V gene TRBV7-6 combines with J gene TRBJ2-1; 7 bases are shared with TRBD1. The CDR3 covers 13 residues. CDR1 is SGHVS, CDR2 FNYEAQ, per germline. The V and J ends lost 5 bases and 5 bases, in that order; junction bases with no gene match: 3. Here the CDR3 reads CASSGDRDNEQFF. For the CDR3, the DNA is TGTGCCAGCAGCGGCGACAGGGACAATGAGCAGTTCTTC.

This clone was picked up one time. V and J are TRBV20-1 and TRBJ2-5, with D possibly matching TRBD2 (6 bases). This CDR3 is 11 amino acids long. V lost 3 bases and J 5 bases, leaving 7 bases between the germline ends. The germline V gene encodes CDR1 DFQATT and CDR2 SNEGSKA (reference sequence). The DNA for the CDR3 is TGCAGTGCTAGCGGGAGCGAGACCCAGTACTTC. It is translated as CSASGSETQYF.

The chain joins TRBV13 to TRBJ2-7; TRBD1 matches at 8 bases. Germline lookup yields CDR1 PRHDT and CDR2 FYEKMQ (reference sequence). After removal of 5 bases from V and 5 bases from J, the junction contained 8 bases not matched to a gene. The CDR3 contains 14 residues. This CDR3 reads CASSLRTGKDEQYF. The CDR3 DNA reads TGTGCCAGCAGCCTACGGACAGGGAAGGACGAGCAGTACTTC.

The chain links TRBV5-8 to TRBJ2-7; 7 bases align to TRBD1. The J segment lost 0 bases and the V segment lost 8 bases, leaving 8 bases of the junction unmatched. Per the germline V gene, CDR1 is SGHTS and CDR2 is YDEGEE. CDR3 size: 14 residues. DNA for the CDR3: TGTGCCAGTAGCAGGACAGGAAGCTCCTACGAGCAGTACTTC. Its protein product is CASSRTGSSYEQYF.

The chain joins TRBV5-1 to TRBJ1-1; no reliable D call. This CDR3 comprises 14 residues. Trimming shortened V by 0 bases and J by 0 bases, and 6 bases separated the two germline ends. From germline, CDR1 is SGHRS and CDR2 YFSETQ. CDR3 sequence reads: CASSLDRLNTEAFF. DNA for the CDR3: TGCGCCAGCAGCTTGGACAGACTGAACACTGAAGCTTTCTTT.

The CDR3 reads CASSFDSGSTDTQYF. The CDR3 DNA reads as TGTGCCAGCAGCTTTGATTCCGGTAGCACAGATACGCAGTATTTT. The chain recombines TRBV7-3 with TRBJ2-3; D unresolved. The CDR3 spans 15 residues. The germline gives CDR1 SGHTA, CDR2 FQGTGA. Trimming pared 3 bases from V and 0 bases from J, leaving 10 bases between.

The V gene is TRBV19, the J gene TRBJ2-1; D perhaps matches TRBD1 (6 bases). In germline, CDR1 is LNHDA, CDR2 SQIVND (reference sequence). The CDR3 loop spans 15 amino acids. Trimming cost V 6 bases and J 4 bases, with 16 bases left between them. Here the CDR3 reads CASRPPGQKYNEQFF. The CDR3 DNA is TGTGCCAGTAGGCCCCCAGGACAGAAATACAATGAGCAGTTCTTC.

With regard to this clone: The junction differs from germline at one of its ends, possibly a read error. The V call is TRBV6-5, the J call TRBJ2-3, with 7 bases that match TRBD2. The CDR3 length is 14 residues. Germline V gene data show CDR1 as MNHEY and CDR2 as SVGAGI. CDR3 in amino acids: CASSYGGSTDTQYF. The CDR3 DNA reads as TGTGCCAGCAGTTACGGCGGGAGCACCGATACGCAGTATTTT.

This rearrangement joins TRBV6-1 to TRBJ1-2; D is unclear. The CDR3 runs 14 residues. V lost 4 bases to trimming and J lost 8 bases, with 17 bases between them. Germline-derived CDR1 and CDR2 are MNHNS and SASEGT. CDR3 DNA: TGTGCCAGCAGTGGCCCTAAGGGAAGAGGAGGCTACACCTTC. Its protein is CASSGPKGRGGYTF.

The CDR3 nucleotides are TGTGCCAGCAGCGTATATCAGGGTATGAGCAATGAGCAGTTCTTC. It is translated as CASSVYQGMSNEQFF. The chain has TRBV9 and TRBJ2-1, with a tentative D call TRBD1 (5 bases). Trimming left V 1 base short and J 6 bases short, with 14 bases between. The germline V gene has CDR1 SGDLS and CDR2 YYNGEE. The CDR3 consists of 15 residues. Complete variable domain (other parts from reference TRBV9 and TRBJ2-1): DSGVTQTPKHLITATGQRVTLRCSPRSGDLSVYWYQQSLDQGLQFLIQYYNGEERAKGNILERFSAQQFPDLHSELNLSSLELGDSALYFCASSVYQGMSNEQFFGPGTRLTVL.

The chain carries TRBV28 and TRBJ2-1; TRBD2 is a possible D gene (5 bases). Germline CDR1 is MDHEN and CDR2 is SYDVKM. The CDR3 contains 15 residues. Trimming removed 6 bases from V and 0 bases from J, with 12 bases in between. The CDR3, as DNA: TGTGCCAGCAGAAAAAGCGGAAGCTCCTACAATGAGCAGTTCTTC. The encoded protein is CASRKSGSSYNEQFF.

The rearrangement uses TRBV7-2 and TRBJ2-3, with 9 bases aligning to TRBD2. J gave up 5 bases and V 3 bases, and 12 bases lay outside the gene matches. CDR3 size: 17 residues. CDR1 and CDR2 (germline): SGHTA, FQGNSA. The CDR3 coding sequence is TGTGCCAGCAGCTTCCCTGGGTCTAGCGGGACTGTAGATACGCAGTATTTT. Its protein product is CASSFPGSSGTVDTQYF.

This clone was observed a single time. The V gene is TRBV6-5, the J gene TRBJ1-6; tentative D call: TRBD1 (5 bases). Germline-derived CDR1 and CDR2 are MNHEY and SVGAGI. The CDR3 contains 15 residues. V was cut by 0 bases and J by 7 bases, with 10 bases left in between. CDR3 region: CASSYSSGRNSPLHF. As DNA, the CDR3 is TGTGCCAGCAGTTACTCCTCAGGGCGGAATTCACCCCTCCACTTT.

This clone was seen only a few times. The chain is built from TRBV2 and TRBJ1-1, with D perhaps TRBD1 (5 bases). CDR3 length: 11 amino acids. V was clipped by 6 bases and J by 7 bases, with 9 bases between them. Germline CDR1 is SNHLY and CDR2 is FYNNEI. CDR3 loop: CASSIQVEAFF. In DNA, the CDR3 is TGTGCCAGCAGCATACAGGTTGAAGCTTTCTTT.

The chain combines TRBV4-1 with TRBJ1-4; no clear D gene. CDR3 length: 13 residues. V lost 4 bases and J 5 bases, leaving 8 bases between the germline ends. Germline assignment: CDR1 MGHRA and CDR2 YSYEKL. CDR3 nucleotides: TGCGCCAGCAGCCGCCCCGACAATGAAAAACTGTTTTTT. The encoded protein is CASSRPDNEKLFF.

The chain joins TRBV7-9 to TRBJ1-4; D gene ambiguous. Trimming cost V 3 bases and J 0 bases, with 5 bases left between them. The CDR3 runs 14 residues. CDR1 and CDR2 from the germline V gene are SEHNR and FQNEAQ (reference sequence). The CDR3 DNA is TGTGCCAGCAGCTTGACAACAACTAATGAAAAACTGTTTTTT. Protein sequence: CASSLTTTNEKLFF. Based on the CDR3 plus reference TRBV7-9 and TRBJ1-4, the full variable domain is DTGVSQNPRHKITKRGQNVTFRCDPISEHNRLYWYRQTLGQGPEFLTYFQNEAQLEKSRLLSDRFSAERPKGSFSTLEIQRTEQGDSAMYLCASSLTTTNEKLFFGSGTQLSVL.

The chain uses TRBV11-2 and TRBJ2-7, with D tentatively TRBD1 (6 bases). The ends were cut back, 6 bases at V and 5 bases at J, with 17 bases in the middle. The V gene's germline CDR1 is SGHAT and CDR2 FQNNGV. The length of the CDR3 is 14 residues. CDR3: CASRKQGAVNEQYF. In DNA, the CDR3 is TGTGCCAGCAGGAAACAGGGCGCAGTTAACGAGCAGTACTTC.

This chain joins TRBV5-4 and TRBJ2-7, with D perhaps being TRBD1 or TRBD2 (6 bases each). CDR3 length: 15 amino acids. The ends were cut back, 3 bases at V and 2 bases at J, with 15 bases in the middle. Germline V gene sequence: CDR1 SGHNT, CDR2 YYREEE (reference sequence). CDR3 coding DNA: TGTGCCAGCAGCTCAGAGGGGGGCCTCGCCTACGAGCAGTACTTC. It specifies CASSSEGGLAYEQYF.

The genes are TRBV28 and TRBJ2-7; tentative D call: TRBD2 (6 bases). Germline CDR1 reads MDHEN; CDR2 reads SYDVKM. The CDR3 consists of 16 residues. Trimming cost V 5 bases and J 2 bases, with 19 bases left between them. CDR3 residues: CASSKMGGARPYEQYF. The CDR3 DNA is TGTGCCAGCAGTAAAATGGGCGGGGCACGACCCTACGAGCAGTACTTC.

This chain joins TRBV7-9 and TRBJ2-5; D is unresolved. The CDR3 spans 13 residues. CDR1 is SEHNR, CDR2 FQNEAQ, per germline (reference sequence). The ends were cut back, 4 bases at V and 4 bases at J, with 10 bases in the middle. The chain's CDR3 is CASSSAVRETQYF. The CDR3 bases are TGTGCCAGCAGCTCCGCCGTCCGAGAGACCCAGTACTTC.

V usage is TRBV6-5 and J usage is TRBJ1-5, with D hard to call. The CDR3 consists of 13 residues. Germline CDR1 reads MNHEY; CDR2 reads SVGAGI. With 7 bases removed from V and 0 bases from J, the gap between germline ends came to 7 bases. CDR3 sequence (DNA): TGTGCCAGCACCAGAGTTAGCAATCAGCCCCAGCATTTT. Amino acid sequence: CASTRVSNQPQHF.

This clone showed up just a few times. The chain uses TRBV6-6 and TRBJ2-7, with 8 positions matching TRBD1. Germline V gene data show CDR1 as MNHNY and CDR2 as SVGAGI (reference sequence). The CDR3 is 14 amino acids. V gave up 5 bases and J gave up 12 bases; unmatched junction bases: 15. CDR3 sequence (DNA): TGTGCCAGCAGTCCACTATGGACAGGGACTCCCTCGTACTTC. It codes for CASSPLWTGTPSYF.

The V gene is TRBV25-1, the J gene TRBJ1-2; no clear D. V was pared by 2 bases and J by 7 bases, with 8 bases between. The CDR3 has 12 amino acids. Per the germline V gene, CDR1 is MGHDK and CDR2 is SYGVNS. The CDR3 nucleotides read TGTGCCAGCAGTGAAATTGGGTCTGGCTACACCTTC. It yields the protein CASSEIGSGYTF.

This clone was seen more than once but under ten times. The rearrangement links TRBV5-1 to TRBJ1-2, with TRBD1 as a possible D gene (5 bases). The CDR3 covers 15 residues. The germline CDR1 and CDR2 sequences are SGHRS and YFSETQ. V was clipped by 0 bases and J by 5 bases, with 14 bases between them. The CDR3, as DNA: TGCGCCAGCAGCTTGGGGGCTCTGGAGGGGTATGGCTACACCTTC. It specifies CASSLGALEGYGYTF.

This sequence joins TRBV2 and TRBJ1-2; D may be TRBD1 (5 bases). Germline assignment: CDR1 SNHLY and CDR2 FYNNEI. The V and J ends lost 5 bases and 7 bases respectively, with 20 bases between them. The CDR3 sequence is 15 residues long. The CDR3 coding sequence is TGTGCCAGCAGTCCACAGTTTTCTGGGGGTGGTGGCTACACCTTC. It yields the protein CASSPQFSGGGGYTF.

DNA for the CDR3: TGCGCCAGCAAGAGCTTGGCTAGCGGGAGGTCTGATACGCAGTATTTT. Encoded protein: CASKSLASGRSDTQYF. The chain uses TRBV5-1 and TRBJ2-3; 11 positions match TRBD2. Germline CDR1 reads SGHRS; CDR2 reads YFSETQ. This CDR3 is built from 16 residues. J lost 6 bases, V lost 6 bases, and 12 bases had no gene match.

The chain combines TRBV7-3 with TRBJ2-2; D is uncertain. Germline V gene data show CDR1 as SGHTA and CDR2 as FQGTGA. The CDR3 sequence is 12 residues long. V was clipped by 5 bases and J by 6 bases, with 7 bases between them. This chain's CDR3 is CASSTRPGELFF. The DNA for the CDR3 is TGTGCCAGCAGCACCAGACCCGGGGAGCTGTTTTTT. Based on the CDR3 plus reference TRBV7-3 and TRBJ2-2, the full variable domain is GAGVSQTPSNKVTEKGKYVELRCDPISGHTALYWYRQSLGQGPEFLIYFQGTGAADDSGLPNDRFFAVRPEGSVSTLKIQRTERGDSAVYLCASSTRPGELFFGEGSRLTVL.

This clone was seen a handful of times. The chain couples TRBV7-3 to TRBJ2-2; the D gene is possibly TRBD1 (6 bases). CDR3 size: 17 residues. The germline CDR1 and CDR2 sequences are SGHTA and FQGTGA. V gave up 5 bases and J gave up 1 base, with 17 bases separating them. In DNA, the CDR3 is TGTGCCAGCAGCGGGGGCCGAGGGGCCCAGAACACCGGGGAGCTGTTTTTT. Translated: CASSGGRGAQNTGELFF.